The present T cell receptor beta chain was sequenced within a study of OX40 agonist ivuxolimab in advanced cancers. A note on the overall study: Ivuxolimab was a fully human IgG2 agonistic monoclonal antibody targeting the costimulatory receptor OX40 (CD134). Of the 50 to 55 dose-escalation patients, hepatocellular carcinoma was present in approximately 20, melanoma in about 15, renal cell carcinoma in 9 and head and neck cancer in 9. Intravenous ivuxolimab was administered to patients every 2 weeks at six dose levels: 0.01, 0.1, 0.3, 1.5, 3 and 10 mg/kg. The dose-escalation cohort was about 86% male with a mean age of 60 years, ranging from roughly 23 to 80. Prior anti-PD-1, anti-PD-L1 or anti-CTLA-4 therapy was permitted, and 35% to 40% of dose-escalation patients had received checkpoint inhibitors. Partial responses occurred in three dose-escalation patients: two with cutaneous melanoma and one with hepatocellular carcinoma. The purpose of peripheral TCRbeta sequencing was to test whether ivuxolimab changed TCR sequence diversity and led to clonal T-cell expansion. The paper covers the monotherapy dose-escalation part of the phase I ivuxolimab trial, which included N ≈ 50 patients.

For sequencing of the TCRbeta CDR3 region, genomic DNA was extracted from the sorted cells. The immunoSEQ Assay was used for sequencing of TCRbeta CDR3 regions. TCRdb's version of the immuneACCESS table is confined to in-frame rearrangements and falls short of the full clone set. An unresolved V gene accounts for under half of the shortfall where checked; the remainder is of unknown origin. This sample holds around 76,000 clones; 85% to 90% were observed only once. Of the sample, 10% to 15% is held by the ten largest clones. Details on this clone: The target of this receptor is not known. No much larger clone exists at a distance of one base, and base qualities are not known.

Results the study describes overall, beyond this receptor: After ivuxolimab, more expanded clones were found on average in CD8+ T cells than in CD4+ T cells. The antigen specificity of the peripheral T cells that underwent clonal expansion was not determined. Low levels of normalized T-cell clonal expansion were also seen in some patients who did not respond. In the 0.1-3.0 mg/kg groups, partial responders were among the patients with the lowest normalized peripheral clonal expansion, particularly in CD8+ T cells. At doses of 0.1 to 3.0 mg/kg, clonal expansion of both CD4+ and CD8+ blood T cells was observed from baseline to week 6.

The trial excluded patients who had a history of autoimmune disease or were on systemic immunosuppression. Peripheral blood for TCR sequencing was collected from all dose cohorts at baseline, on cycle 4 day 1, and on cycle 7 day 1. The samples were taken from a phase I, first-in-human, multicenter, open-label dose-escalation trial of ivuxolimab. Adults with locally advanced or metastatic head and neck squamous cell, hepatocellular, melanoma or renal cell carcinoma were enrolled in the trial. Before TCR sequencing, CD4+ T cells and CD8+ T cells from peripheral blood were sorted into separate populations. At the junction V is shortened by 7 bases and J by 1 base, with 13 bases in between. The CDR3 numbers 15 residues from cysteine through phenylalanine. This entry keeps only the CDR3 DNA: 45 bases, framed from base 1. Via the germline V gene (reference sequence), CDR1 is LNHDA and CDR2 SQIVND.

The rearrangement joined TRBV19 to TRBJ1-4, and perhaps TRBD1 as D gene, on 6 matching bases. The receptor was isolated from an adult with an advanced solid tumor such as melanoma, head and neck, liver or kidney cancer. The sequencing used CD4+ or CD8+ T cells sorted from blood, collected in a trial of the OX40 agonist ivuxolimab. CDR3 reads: CASTEKQGTNEKLFF. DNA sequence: TGTGCCAGTACCGAGAAACAGGGAACTAATGAAAAACTGTTTTTT.